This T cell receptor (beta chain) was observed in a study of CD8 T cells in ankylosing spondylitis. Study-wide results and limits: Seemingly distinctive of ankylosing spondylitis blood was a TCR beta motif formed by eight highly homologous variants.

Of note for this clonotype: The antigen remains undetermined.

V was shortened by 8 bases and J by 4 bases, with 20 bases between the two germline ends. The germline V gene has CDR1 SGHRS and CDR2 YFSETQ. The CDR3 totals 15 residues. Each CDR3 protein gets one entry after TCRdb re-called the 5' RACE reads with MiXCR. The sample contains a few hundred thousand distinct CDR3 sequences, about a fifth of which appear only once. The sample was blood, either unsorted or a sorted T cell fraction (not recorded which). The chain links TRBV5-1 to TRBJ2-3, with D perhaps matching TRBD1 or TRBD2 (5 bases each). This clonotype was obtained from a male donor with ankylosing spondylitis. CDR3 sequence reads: CASCRDHQESDTQYF. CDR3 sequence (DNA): TGCGCCAGTTGCCGGGACCACCAGGAGTCAGATACGCAGTATTTT.